The present TCR beta chain was sequenced within a study of beta chain features in type 1 diabetes. The study, taken as a whole, reports: A greater similarity of naive, central memory and Treg TCRB repertoires was seen among patients than among healthy donors.

Only a few counts were recorded for this clone. Antigen unknown. The entirety of the isolated RNA underwent reverse transcription, so expressed TCRB transcripts were sequenced. Sequenced by immunoSEQ multiplex PCR; TCRdb stores in-frame clones only, minus some. In the table there are around 340,000 clones, roughly 8% of which are singletons. Germline assignment: CDR1 SGHTA and CDR2 FQGNSA. With 5 bases clipped from V and 2 bases from J, the junction kept 7 bases outside the gene matches. The CDR3 has 15 amino acids. This sequence was found in a young woman in good health. Material: central memory CD4+ T cells from blood. The V gene is TRBV7-2, the J gene TRBJ1-1; TRBD1 aligns across 8 bases. Here the CDR3 reads CASSARQGINTEAFF. CDR3 in DNA: TGTGCCAGCAGCGCTCGACAGGGGATAAACACTGAAGCTTTCTTT.